This TCR beta chain was retrieved from a study of cytomegalovirus exposure and HLA in healthy donors. Notes on the study in general: In a later analysis, around 18,000 TCR beta sequences were associated with HLA alleles at 0.05 false discovery rate.

The CDR3 is 16 residues long. V gave up 0 bases and J gave up 8 bases; unmatched junction bases: 7. Germline V lookup: CDR1 MNHEY, CDR2 SVGAGI. In the PCR, 60 Vbeta and 13 Jbeta primers were used. TCRdb's copy holds only in-frame clones and misses some; the assay was immunoSEQ multiplex PCR. This table holds some 220,000 clones, 85% found once. Concerning this clone: The target antigen is unknown.

This TCR was sampled from a girl aged 2 to 9 in good health and CMV-seronegative. J is TRBJ1-2 and V is TRBV6-5, with 12 bases lining up with TRBD1. Sequencing input: PBMCs. CDR3 nucleotide sequence: TGTGCCAGCAGTTACTCGGGGACAGGGGGCGGAGCAGGCTACACCTTC. This encodes CASSYSGTGGGAGYTF.